This paragraph covers one TCR beta chain sequence. Its recognized antigen is unknown. Base-call qualities are not available, and no considerably larger clone is one nucleotide away. The sample originates from a study of OX40 agonist ivuxolimab in advanced cancers. About the full investigation: The costimulatory receptor OX40 (CD134) was targeted by ivuxolimab, a fully human IgG2 agonistic monoclonal antibody. In the dose-escalation cohort, more than 80% of patients were male, and the mean age was 60 years with a range of roughly 20 to 85. The purpose of peripheral TCRbeta sequencing was to test whether ivuxolimab changed TCR sequence diversity and led to clonal T-cell expansion. Partial responses occurred in three dose-escalation patients: two with cutaneous melanoma and one with hepatocellular carcinoma. Patients were allowed to have had prior anti-PD-1, anti-PD-L1 or anti-CTLA-4 therapy, and more than 30% of the dose-escalation patients had previously received checkpoint inhibitors. Of the roughly 52 dose-escalation patients, hepatocellular carcinoma was present in roughly 19, melanoma in roughly 15, renal cell carcinoma in 9 and head and neck cancer in 9. Intravenous ivuxolimab was administered to patients every 2 weeks at six dose levels: 0.01, 0.1, 0.3, 1.5, 3 and 10 mg/kg. The paper reports the monotherapy dose-escalation portion (N of about 54 patients) of the phase I ivuxolimab trial.

Between the V and J ends, shortened by 2 bases and 0 bases respectively, the junction contains 5 bases. From cysteine to phenylalanine, the CDR3 is 14 amino acids long. Kept here is only the CDR3 DNA, which spans 42 bases and is read in frame from base 1. CDR1 and CDR2 (MNHEY, SVGAGI) derive from the germline V gene. Genomic DNA was isolated from the sorted cells so that the TCRbeta CDR3 region could be sequenced. The immunoSEQ Assay was used for sequencing of TCRbeta CDR3 regions. The table was pulled from immuneACCESS by TCRdb, which kept in-frame rearrangements only. Such tables lose some clones; where checked, under half of the loss comes from unresolved V genes, and the rest has no known cause. The sample data list tens of thousands of clones, and 80% to 90% of these were observed just once. The ten largest make up around 0.31% of the sample. Patients with autoimmune disease history or receiving systemic immunosuppression were excluded from the trial. In every dose cohort, peripheral blood was drawn for TCR sequencing at baseline, cycle 4 day 1, and cycle 7 day 1. The samples were drawn from a first-in-human, open-label, multicenter phase I dose-escalation trial of ivuxolimab. Adults with locally advanced or metastatic melanoma, renal cell carcinoma, hepatocellular carcinoma or head and neck squamous cell carcinoma were enrolled in the trial. Before TCR sequencing, CD4+ T cells and CD8+ T cells from peripheral blood were sorted into separate populations.

What the work shows at the level of the full study, not this receptor alone: Low levels of normalized T-cell clonal expansion were also seen in some patients who did not respond. After ivuxolimab, more expanded clones were found on average in CD8+ T cells than in CD4+ T cells. In the 0.1-3.0 mg/kg groups, partial responders had among the lowest normalized peripheral clonal expansion, particularly in CD8+ T cells. Clonal expansion of both CD4+ and CD8+ blood T cells was observed from baseline to week 6 at doses 0.1 to 3.0 mg/kg. Antigen specificity was not determined for the clonally expanded peripheral T cells.

The sequence was collected from an adult with an advanced solid tumor such as melanoma, head and neck, liver or kidney cancer. The specimen comprised CD4+ or CD8+ T cells sorted from blood, sampled in a trial of the OX40 agonist ivuxolimab. This receptor chain uses TRBV6-5 and TRBJ1-5; the D gene identity is not certain. The CDR3 protein sequence reads: CASSYRNSNQPQHF. In nucleotide form, the sequence is TGTGCCAGCAGTTACAGGAATAGCAATCAGCCCCAGCATTTT.